The T cell receptor beta chain under discussion was sequenced for a study of T cell responses to AZD1222 COVID-19 vaccine. With 8 bases clipped from V and 0 bases from J, the junction kept 3 bases outside the gene matches. The CDR3 contains 14 residues. Germline-derived CDR1 and CDR2 are MDHEN and SYDVKM. Measured with immunoSEQ multiplex PCR; TCRdb has only the in-frame clones, and not every one. This sample has 65,000 to 70,000 clones, with roughly four fifths found just once. Regarding the study as a whole: Just six AZD1222 recipients were seropositive at baseline.

Details on this clone: The antigen is undetermined.

Sequencing was performed on peripheral blood, taken on day 0 of AZD1222 vaccination. The chain employs TRBV28 and TRBJ2-2, with TRBD1 identical over 7 bases. The source of this sequence is an adult in good health. The CDR3 protein is CASLTGTNTGELFF. The CDR3 DNA is TGTGCCAGCTTGACAGGGACGAACACCGGGGAGCTGTTTTTT. Using reference TRBV28 and TRBJ2-2 for the parts outside the CDR3, the full variable domain is DVKVTQSSRYLVKRTGEKVFLECVQDMDHENMFWYRQDPGLGLRLIYFSYDVKMKEKGDIPEGYSVSREKKERFSLILESASTNQTSMYLCASLTGTNTGELFFGEGSRLTVL.